This TCR beta chain was recorded in a study of blood T cells in healthy people across ages. Regarding this clonotype: Its antigen is not identified.

Primers used in a second PCR of roughly 6 to 11 cycles were a sample-barcoded 5' primer and a J-beta primer mix. Each cDNA molecule carried a tag from a template-switch adaptor that contained 12 random nucleotides. TCRdb itself ran the 5' RACE reads through MiXCR, one entry per CDR3 protein. The table has roughly 730,000 distinct CDR3 sequences, just over 55% seen once. The CDR3 is 13 residues long. V dropped 7 bases and J dropped 2 bases, with 10 bases sitting between them. Germline V CDR1 and CDR2: WSHSY, SAAADI. Overall study results and limits: Compared with aged donors, long-lived donors showed fewer expanded clones, suggesting selection. Naive T cell percentage and TCR beta diversity correlated strongly.

The sequencing sample was made of blood. V is TRBV10-2 and J is TRBJ2-3; D is unresolved. This receptor was taken from a man in his forties in good health. Written as DNA, the CDR3 is TGCGCCAGCACCCAGGTCAACACAGATACGCAGTATTTT. Encoded protein: CASTQVNTDTQYF.